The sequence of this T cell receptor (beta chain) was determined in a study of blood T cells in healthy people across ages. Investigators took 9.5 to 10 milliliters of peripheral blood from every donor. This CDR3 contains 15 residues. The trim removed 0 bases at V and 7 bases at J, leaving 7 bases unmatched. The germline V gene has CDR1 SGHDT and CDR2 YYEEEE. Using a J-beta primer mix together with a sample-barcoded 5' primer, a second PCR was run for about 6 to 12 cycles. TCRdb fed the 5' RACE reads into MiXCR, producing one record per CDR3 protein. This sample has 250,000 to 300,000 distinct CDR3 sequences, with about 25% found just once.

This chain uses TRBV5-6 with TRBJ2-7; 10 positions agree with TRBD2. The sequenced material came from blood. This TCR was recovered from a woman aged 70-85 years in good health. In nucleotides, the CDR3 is TGTGCCAGCAGCTTGGGATGGACTAGCGGAGTAGAGCAGTACTTC. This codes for CASSLGWTSGVEQYF.